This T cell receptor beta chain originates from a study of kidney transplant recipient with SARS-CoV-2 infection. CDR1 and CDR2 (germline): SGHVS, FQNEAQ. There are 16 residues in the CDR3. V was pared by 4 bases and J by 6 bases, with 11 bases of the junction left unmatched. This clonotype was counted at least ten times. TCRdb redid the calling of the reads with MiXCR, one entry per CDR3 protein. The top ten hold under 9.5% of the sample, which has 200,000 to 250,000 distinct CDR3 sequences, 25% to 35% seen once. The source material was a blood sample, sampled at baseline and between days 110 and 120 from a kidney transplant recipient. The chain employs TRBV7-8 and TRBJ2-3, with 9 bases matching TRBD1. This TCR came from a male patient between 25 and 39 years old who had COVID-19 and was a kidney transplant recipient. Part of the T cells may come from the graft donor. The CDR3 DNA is TGTGCCAGCAGCTCATACGGGACAGGGAGTTCGGATACGCAGTATTTT. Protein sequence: CASSSYGTGSSDTQYF.